This T cell receptor beta chain was recorded in a study of cytomegalovirus exposure and HLA in healthy donors. PCR primers comprised 60 Vbeta and 13 Jbeta primers. Study processing details: About 11 million of tens of millions of unique TCR beta chains were shared, per a later count. Clones were read by immunoSEQ multiplex PCR, and TCRdb kept only the in-frame ones, dropping some. Clonal size and the V and J genes are those of that table, whereas D and trimming came from the DNA. Among roughly 120,000 clones listed, 80% were seen once. The length of the CDR3 is 15 residues. The V segment lost 3 bases and the J segment 7 bases; nucleotides outside the gene matches: 9. Germline V gene data show CDR1 as SEHNR and CDR2 as FQNEAQ (reference sequence). General observations from the study: Accurate predictions that matched the HLA-A and HLA-B alleles of most subjects were reportedly made from TCR beta sequences. In vitro data verified three CMV-associated chains as specific for CMV antigens.

With respect to this clone: What it binds is unknown.

Unrecorded immune exposures were likely, despite nominal health at sampling. The sequence was collected from a male donor in good health and CMV-seronegative. This chain links TRBV7-9 with TRBJ2-3; 8 bases line up with TRBD1. The sequencing sample was made of PBMCs. CDR3: CASSFSHRGEYTQYF. In nucleotides, the CDR3 is TGTGCCAGCAGCTTTTCCCACAGGGGGGAATATACGCAGTATTTT.